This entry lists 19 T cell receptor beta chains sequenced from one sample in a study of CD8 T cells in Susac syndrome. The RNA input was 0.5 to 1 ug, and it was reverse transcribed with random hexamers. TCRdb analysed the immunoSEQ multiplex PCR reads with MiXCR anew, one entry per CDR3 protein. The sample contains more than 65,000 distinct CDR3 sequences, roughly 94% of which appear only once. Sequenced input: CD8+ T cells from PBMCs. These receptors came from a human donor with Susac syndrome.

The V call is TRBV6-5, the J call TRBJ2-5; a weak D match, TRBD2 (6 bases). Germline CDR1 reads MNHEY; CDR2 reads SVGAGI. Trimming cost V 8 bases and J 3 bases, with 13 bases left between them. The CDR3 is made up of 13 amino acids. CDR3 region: CASSPWGEETQYF. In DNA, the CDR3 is TGTGCCAGCTCGCCCTGGGGGGAAGAGACCCAGTACTTC.

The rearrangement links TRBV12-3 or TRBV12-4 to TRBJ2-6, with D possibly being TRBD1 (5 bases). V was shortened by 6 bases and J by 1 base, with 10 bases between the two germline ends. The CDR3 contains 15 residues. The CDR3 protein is CASSPTVSGANVLTF. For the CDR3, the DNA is TGTGCCAGCAGCCCGACAGTTTCTGGGGCCAACGTCCTGACTTTC.

Written as DNA, the CDR3 is TGTGCCAGCAGCGTAACCTATACAACCGACTATGGCTACACCTTC. Protein product: CASSVTYTTDYGYTF. The J gene is TRBJ1-2, the V gene TRBV11-2; no firm D call. This CDR3 has 15 residues. Germline assignment: CDR1 SGHAT and CDR2 FQNNGV. Trimming removed 5 bases from V and 3 bases from J, with 16 bases in between.

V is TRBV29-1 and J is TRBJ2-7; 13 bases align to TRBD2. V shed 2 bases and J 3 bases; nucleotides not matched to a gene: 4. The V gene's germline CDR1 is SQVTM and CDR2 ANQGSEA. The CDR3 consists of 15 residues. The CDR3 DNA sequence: TGCAGCGTTGAATCCGGGACTAGCGGGAACTACGAGCAGTACTTC. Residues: CSVESGTSGNYEQYF.

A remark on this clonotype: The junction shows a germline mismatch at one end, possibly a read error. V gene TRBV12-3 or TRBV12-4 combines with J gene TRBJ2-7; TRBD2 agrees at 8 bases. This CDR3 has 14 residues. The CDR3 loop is CASSLAAGGGEQYF. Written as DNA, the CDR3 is TGTGCCAGCAGCTTAGCGGCGGGGGGAGGCGAGCAGTACTTC.

CDR3 sequence reads: CASPGEVYGYTF. The CDR3 DNA follows: TGTGCCTCCCCAGGGGAGGTCTATGGCTACACCTTC. This chain uses TRBV30 with TRBJ1-2; weak D call: TRBD1 (6 bases). The CDR3 is made up of 12 amino acids. CDR1 and CDR2 from the germline V gene are GTSNPN and SVGIG (reference sequence). V lost 7 bases, J lost 4 bases, and 13 bases lay in between. The variable domain in full, completed from reference TRBV30 and TRBJ1-2, reads SQTIHQWPATLVQPVGSPLSLECTVEGTSNPNLYWYRQAAGRGLQLLFYSVGIGQISSEVPQNLSASRPQDRQFILSSKKLLLSDSGFYLCASPGEVYGYTFGSGTRLTVV.

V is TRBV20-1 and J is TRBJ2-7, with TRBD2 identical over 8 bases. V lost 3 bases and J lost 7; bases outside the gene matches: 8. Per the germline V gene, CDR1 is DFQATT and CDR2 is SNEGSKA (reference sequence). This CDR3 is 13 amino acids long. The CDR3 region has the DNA TGCAGTGCTAGCAAGCGGGAGCCATGGGAGCAGTACTTC. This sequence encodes CSASKREPWEQYF.

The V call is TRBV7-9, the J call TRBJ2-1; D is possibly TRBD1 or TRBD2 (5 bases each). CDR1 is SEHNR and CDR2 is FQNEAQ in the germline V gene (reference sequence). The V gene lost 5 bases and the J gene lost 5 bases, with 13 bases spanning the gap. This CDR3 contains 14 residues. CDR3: CASSVLGTDNEQFF. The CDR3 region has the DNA TGTGCCAGCAGCGTACTCGGGACCGACAATGAGCAGTTCTTC. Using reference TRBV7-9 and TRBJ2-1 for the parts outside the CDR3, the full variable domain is DTGVSQNPRHKITKRGQNVTFRCDPISEHNRLYWYRQTLGQGPEFLTYFQNEAQLEKSRLLSDRFSAERPKGSFSTLEIQRTEQGDSAMYLCASSVLGTDNEQFFGPGTRLTVL.

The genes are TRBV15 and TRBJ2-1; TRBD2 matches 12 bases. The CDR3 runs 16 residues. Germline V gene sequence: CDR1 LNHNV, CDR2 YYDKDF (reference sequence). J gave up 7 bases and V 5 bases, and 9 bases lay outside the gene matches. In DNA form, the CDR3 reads TGTGCCACCAGCGGGGCTAGCGGGAGGGGGCTTAATGAGCAGTTCTTC. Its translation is CATSGASGRGLNEQFF.

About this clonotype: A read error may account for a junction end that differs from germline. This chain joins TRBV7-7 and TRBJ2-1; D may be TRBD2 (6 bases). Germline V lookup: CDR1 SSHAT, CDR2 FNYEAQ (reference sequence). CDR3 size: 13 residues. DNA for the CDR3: TGTGCTAGCAGCTTAGCGGTACTCAATGAGCAGTTCTTC. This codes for CASSLAVLNEQFF.

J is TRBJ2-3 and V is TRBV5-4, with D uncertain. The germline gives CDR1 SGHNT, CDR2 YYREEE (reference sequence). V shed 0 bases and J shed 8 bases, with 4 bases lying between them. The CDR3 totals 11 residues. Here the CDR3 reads CASSLDVTQYF. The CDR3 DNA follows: TGTGCCAGCAGCTTGGATGTTACGCAGTATTTT.

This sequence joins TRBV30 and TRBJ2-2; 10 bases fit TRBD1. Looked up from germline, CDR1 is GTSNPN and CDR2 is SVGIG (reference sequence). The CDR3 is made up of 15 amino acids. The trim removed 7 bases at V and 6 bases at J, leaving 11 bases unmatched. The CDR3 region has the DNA TGTGCCTTAAATACCGGGACAGGGGTCGCCGGGGAGCTGTTTTTT. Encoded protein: CALNTGTGVAGELFF.

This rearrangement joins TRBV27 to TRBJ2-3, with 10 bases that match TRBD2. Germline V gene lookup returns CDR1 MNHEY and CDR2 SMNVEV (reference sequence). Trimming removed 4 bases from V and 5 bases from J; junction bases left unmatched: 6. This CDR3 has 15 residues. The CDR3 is CASSSQAGGQDTQYF. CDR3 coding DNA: TGTGCCAGCAGTTCCCAAGCGGGAGGGCAAGATACGCAGTATTTT.

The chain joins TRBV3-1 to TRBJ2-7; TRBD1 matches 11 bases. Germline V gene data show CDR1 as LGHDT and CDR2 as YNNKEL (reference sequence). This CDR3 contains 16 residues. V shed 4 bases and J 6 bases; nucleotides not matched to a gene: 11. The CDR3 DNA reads TGTGCCAGCAGCCCGAGGCCAGGACAGGGGGCTTTCGAGCAGTACTTC. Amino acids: CASSPRPGQGAFEQYF.

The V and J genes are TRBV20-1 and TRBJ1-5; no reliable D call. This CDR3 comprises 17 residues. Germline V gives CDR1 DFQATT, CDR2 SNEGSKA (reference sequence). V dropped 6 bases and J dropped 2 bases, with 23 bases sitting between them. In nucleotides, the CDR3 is TGCAGTGCCGAGCCGCGATCCGTTGCCGGGGGCAATCAGCCCCAGCATTTT. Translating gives CSAEPRSVAGGNQPQHF.

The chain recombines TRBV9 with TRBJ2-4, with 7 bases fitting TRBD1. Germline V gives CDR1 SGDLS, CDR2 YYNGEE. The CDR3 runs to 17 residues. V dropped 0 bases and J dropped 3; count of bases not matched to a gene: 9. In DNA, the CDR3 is TGTGCCAGCAGCGTAGGGGACAGTCCCGTTATCAAAAACATTCAGTACTTC. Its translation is CASSVGDSPVIKNIQYF.

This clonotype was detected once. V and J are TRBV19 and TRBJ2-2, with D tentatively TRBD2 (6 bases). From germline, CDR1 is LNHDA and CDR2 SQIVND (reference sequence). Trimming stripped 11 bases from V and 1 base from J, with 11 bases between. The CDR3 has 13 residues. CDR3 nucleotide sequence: TGTGCCTCCGGGGGAGAGAACACCGGGGAGCTGTTTTTT. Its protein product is CASGGENTGELFF.

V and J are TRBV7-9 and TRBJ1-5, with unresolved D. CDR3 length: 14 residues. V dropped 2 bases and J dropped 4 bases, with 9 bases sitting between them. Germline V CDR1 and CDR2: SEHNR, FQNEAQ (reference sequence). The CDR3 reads CASSLLGDNQPQHF. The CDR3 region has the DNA TGTGCCAGCAGCTTACTAGGTGATAATCAGCCCCAGCATTTT.

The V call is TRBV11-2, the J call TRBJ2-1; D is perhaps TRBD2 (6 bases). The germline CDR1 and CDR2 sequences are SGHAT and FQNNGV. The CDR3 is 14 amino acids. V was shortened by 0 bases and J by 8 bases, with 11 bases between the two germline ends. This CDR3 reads CASSLELALDEQFF. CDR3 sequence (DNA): TGTGCCAGCAGCTTAGAACTAGCTCTCGATGAGCAGTTCTTC.